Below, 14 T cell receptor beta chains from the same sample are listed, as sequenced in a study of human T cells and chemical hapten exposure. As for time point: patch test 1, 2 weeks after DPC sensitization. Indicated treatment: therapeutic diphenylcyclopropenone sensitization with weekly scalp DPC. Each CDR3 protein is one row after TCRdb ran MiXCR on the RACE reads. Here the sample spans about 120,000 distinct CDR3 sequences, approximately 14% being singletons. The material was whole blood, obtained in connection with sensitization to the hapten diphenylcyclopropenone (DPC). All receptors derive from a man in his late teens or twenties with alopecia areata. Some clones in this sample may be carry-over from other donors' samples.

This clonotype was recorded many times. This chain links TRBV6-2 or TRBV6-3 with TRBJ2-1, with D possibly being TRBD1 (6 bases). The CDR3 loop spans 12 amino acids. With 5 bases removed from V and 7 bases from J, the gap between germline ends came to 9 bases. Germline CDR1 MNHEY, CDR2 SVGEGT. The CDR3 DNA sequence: TGTGCCAGCAGTCCACAGGGAAATGAGCAGTTCTTC. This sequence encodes CASSPQGNEQFF.

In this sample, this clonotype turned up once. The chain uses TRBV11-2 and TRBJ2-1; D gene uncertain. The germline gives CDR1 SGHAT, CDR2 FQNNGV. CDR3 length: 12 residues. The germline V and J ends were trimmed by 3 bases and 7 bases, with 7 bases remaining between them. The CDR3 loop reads CASSFTKNEQFF. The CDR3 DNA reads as TGTGCCAGCAGCTTTACGAAAAATGAGCAGTTCTTC.

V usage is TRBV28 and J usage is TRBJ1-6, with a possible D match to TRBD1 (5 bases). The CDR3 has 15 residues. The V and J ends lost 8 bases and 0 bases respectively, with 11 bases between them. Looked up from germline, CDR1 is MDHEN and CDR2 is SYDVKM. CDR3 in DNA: TGTGCCAGCGGGGACGGAGACTCCTATAATTCACCCCTCCACTTT. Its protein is CASGDGDSYNSPLHF. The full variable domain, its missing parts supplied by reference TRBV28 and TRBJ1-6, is DVKVTQSSRYLVKRTGEKVFLECVQDMDHENMFWYRQDPGLGLRLIYFSYDVKMKEKGDIPEGYSVSREKKERFSLILESASTNQTSMYLCASGDGDSYNSPLHFGNGTRLTVT.

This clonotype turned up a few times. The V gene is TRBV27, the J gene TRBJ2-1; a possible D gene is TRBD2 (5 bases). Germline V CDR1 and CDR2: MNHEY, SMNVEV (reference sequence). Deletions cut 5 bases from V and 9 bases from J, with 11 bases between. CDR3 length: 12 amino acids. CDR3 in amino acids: CASSVARAEQFF. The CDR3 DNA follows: TGTGCCAGCAGTGTAGCGCGGGCTGAGCAGTTCTTC.

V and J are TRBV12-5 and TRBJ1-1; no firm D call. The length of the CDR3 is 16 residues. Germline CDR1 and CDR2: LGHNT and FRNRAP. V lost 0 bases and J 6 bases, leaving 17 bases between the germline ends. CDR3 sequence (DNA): TGTGCTAGTGGTTTGGTACTTGGGAACCTTATCGCTGAAGCTTTCTTT. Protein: CASGLVLGNLIAEAFF.

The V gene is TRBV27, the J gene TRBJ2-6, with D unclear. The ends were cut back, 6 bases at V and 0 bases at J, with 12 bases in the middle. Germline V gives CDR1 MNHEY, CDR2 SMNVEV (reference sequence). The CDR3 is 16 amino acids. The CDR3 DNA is TGTGCCAGCAGCCGCCAAGTAGCCTCTGGGGCCAACGTCCTGACTTTC. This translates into CASSRQVASGANVLTF.

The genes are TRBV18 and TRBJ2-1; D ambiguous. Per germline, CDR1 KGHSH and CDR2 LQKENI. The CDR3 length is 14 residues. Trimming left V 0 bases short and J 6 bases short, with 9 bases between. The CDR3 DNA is TGTGCCAGCTCACCACCGGATCCGGTCAATGAGCAGTTCTTC. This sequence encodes CASSPPDPVNEQFF.

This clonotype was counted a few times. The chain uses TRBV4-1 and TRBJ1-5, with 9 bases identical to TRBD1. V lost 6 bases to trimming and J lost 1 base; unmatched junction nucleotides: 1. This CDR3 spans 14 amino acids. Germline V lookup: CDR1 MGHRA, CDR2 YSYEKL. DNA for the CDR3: TGCGCCAGCAGGGGACAGGGCAGCAATCAGCCCCAGCATTTT. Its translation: CASRGQGSNQPQHF.

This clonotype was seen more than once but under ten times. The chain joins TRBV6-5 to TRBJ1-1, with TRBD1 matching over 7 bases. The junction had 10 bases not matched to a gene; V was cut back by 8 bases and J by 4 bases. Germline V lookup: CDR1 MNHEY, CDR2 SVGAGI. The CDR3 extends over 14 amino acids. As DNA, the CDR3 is TGTGCCAGCTCCTTGAAGGGGGCGGCCACTGAAGCTTTCTTT. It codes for CASSLKGAATEAFF.

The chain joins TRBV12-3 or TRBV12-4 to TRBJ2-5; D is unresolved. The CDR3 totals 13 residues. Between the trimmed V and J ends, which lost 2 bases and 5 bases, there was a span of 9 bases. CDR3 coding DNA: TGTGCCAGCAGTTTACAAGGGCCGGAGACCCAGTACTTC. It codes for CASSLQGPETQYF.

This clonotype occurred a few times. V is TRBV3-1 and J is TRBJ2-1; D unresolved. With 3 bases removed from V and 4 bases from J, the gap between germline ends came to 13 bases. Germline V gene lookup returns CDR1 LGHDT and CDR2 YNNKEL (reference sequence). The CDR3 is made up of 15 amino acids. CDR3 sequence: CASSHRTPNYNEQFF. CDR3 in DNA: TGTGCCAGCAGCCACCGGACCCCCAATTACAATGAGCAGTTCTTC.

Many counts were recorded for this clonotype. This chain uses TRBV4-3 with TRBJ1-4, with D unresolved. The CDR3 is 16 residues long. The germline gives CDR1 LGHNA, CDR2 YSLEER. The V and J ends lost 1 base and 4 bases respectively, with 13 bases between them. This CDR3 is CASSQVGGTGNEKLFF. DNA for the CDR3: TGCGCCAGCAGCCAAGTGGGCGGAACGGGTAATGAAAAACTGTTTTTT.

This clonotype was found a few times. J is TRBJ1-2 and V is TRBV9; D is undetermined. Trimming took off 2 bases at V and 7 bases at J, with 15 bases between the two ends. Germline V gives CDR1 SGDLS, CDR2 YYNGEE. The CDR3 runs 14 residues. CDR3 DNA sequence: TGTGCCAGCAGCGTGGCAACCGCAAACATTGGCTACACCTTC. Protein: CASSVATANIGYTF.

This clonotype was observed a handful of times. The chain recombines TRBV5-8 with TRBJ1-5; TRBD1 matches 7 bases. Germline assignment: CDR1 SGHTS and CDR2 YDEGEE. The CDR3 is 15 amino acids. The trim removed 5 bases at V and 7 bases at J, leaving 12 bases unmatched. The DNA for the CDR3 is TGTGCCAGCAGTCGCGGGACAGCTTCATGGCAGCCCCAGCATTTT. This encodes CASSRGTASWQPQHF. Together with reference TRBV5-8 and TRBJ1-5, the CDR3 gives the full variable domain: EAGVTQSPTHLIKTRGQQATLRCSPISGHTSVYWYQQALGLGLQFLLWYDEGEERNRGNFPPRFSGRQFPNYSSELNVNALELEDSALYLCASSRGTASWQPQHFGDGTRLSIL.